The rows below give T cell receptor beta chains drawn from one sample of a study of molecular identifiers for immune sequencing clone quantification. In TCRdb, the PCR reads were re-called with MiXCR into one record per CDR3 protein. The repertoire includes some 590,000 distinct CDR3 sequences, about 25% of them detected once, and about 0.73% sits in the top ten. The sequencing sample was made of naive CD8+ T cells from blood, with Jurkat cell RNA spiked in. The receptors originated from a human donor in good health. Some libraries in this study had Jurkat cell RNA spiked in. Both conserved end residues are part of each CDR3. D genes are given only for firm matches. Clone size, where shown, is once, few, many, or a class for clones that have expanded.

clone_size	v_call	d_call	j_call	cdr3_aa	cdr3_nt
many	TRBV20-1	TRBD1	TRBJ2-7	CSARDPGQLSYEQYF	TGCAGTGCTAGAGATCCGGGACAGCTTTCCTACGAGCAGTACTTC
many	TRBV30	TRBD1	TRBJ1-5	CAWSFGQGNQPQHF	TGTGCCTGGAGTTTCGGACAGGGCAATCAGCCCCAGCATTTT
few	TRBV5-6	-	TRBJ1-2	CASSLEAANYGYTF	TGTGCCAGCAGCTTGGAAGCAGCCAACTATGGCTACACCTTC
-	TRBV11-2	TRBD2	TRBJ2-1	CASSSLQKRRLADSYNEQFF	TGTGCCAGCAGCTCACTCCAGAAACGAAGACTAGCGGACTCCTACAATGAGCAGTTCTTC
many	TRBV2	-	TRBJ2-4	CASSEAQPPIQYF	TGTGCCAGCAGTGAAGCCCAGCCCCCTATTCAGTACTTC
-	TRBV10-2	-	TRBJ2-5	CGSSQAGTRKETQYF	TGCGGCAGCAGTCAAGCCGGGACAAGGAAAGAGACCCAGTACTTC
-	TRBV30	TRBD1	TRBJ2-1	CAWSVGTGGFF	TGTGCCTGGAGTGTAGGGACAGGGGGGTTCTTC
-	TRBV28	-	TRBJ1-3	CASSAPPWAIYF	TGTGCCAGCAGTGCCCCGCCTTGGGCCATATATTTT
-	TRBV20-1	-	TRBJ1-4	CSAPPGATNEKLFF	TGCAGTGCCCCACCAGGGGCAACTAATGAAAAACTGTTTTTT
-	TRBV6-5	-	TRBJ1-2	CASSYSGQRTYGYTF	TGTGCCAGCAGTTACTCCGGACAGCGAACCTATGGCTACACCTTC
few	TRBV11-2	TRBD2	TRBJ2-1	CASRGGSGRVDEQFF	TGTGCCAGCAGAGGGGGGAGCGGGAGAGTGGATGAGCAGTTCTTC
-	TRBV20-1	-	TRBJ2-3	CSAGPPAGASGLSDTQYF	TGCAGTGCTGGACCACCCGCGGGGGCTAGCGGATTATCAGATACGCAGTATTTT
few	TRBV3-1	-	TRBJ1-2	CASSQVEGSYYGYTF	TGTGCCAGCAGCCAAGTCGAGGGGTCCTACTATGGCTACACCTTC
many	TRBV9	-	TRBJ2-5	CASSTTRQETQYF	TGTGCCAGCAGCACCACTCGACAAGAGACCCAGTACTTC
-	TRBV7-9	-	TRBJ2-7	CASCLDEQYF	TGTGCCAGCTGCCTCGACGAGCAGTACTTC
-	TRBV6-6	-	TRBJ2-7	CASSGGVTSYEQYF	TGTGCCAGCAGTGGCGGGGTCACATCCTACGAGCAGTACTTC
many	TRBV12-3/TRBV12-4	-	TRBJ1-4	CASRYATNEKLFF	TGTGCCTCCCGATATGCAACTAATGAAAAACTGTTTTTT
many	TRBV24-1	-	TRBJ2-2	CATSDSAPAGELFF	TGTGCCACCAGTGATTCGGCTCCAGCCGGGGAGCTGTTTTTT
few	TRBV11-2	-	TRBJ1-5	CASSLQGFGQPQHF	TGTGCCAGCAGCTTACAGGGGTTCGGACAGCCCCAGCATTTT
-	TRBV14	-	TRBJ2-7	CASSPGRWQTPRPYEQYF	TGTGCCAGCAGCCCCGGCCGGTGGCAAACGCCCCGACCCTACGAGCAGTACTTC
few	TRBV15	-	TRBJ2-7	CATSRDWGTSYEQYF	TGTGCCACCAGCAGAGATTGGGGCACCTCCTACGAGCAGTACTTC
many	TRBV29-1	-	TRBJ1-2	CSVEEPMGGYTF	TGCAGCGTTGAAGAGCCCATGGGGGGCTACACCTTC
-	TRBV11-2	-	TRBJ1-3	CASSLAGPGNAIYF	TGTGCCAGCAGCTTAGCGGGGCCCGGAAACGCCATATATTTT
-	TRBV10-3	-	TRBJ2-7	CAISGRSGAFYEQYF	TGTGCCATCAGTGGTAGGTCGGGGGCATTCTACGAGCAGTACTTC
few	TRBV11-2	-	TRBJ1-5	CASSWDVEQPQHF	TGTGCCAGCAGCTGGGACGTGGAACAGCCCCAGCATTTT
few	TRBV13	TRBD1	TRBJ1-2	CASSSGQGLNYGYTF	TGTGCCAGCAGCTCCGGACAGGGACTAAACTATGGCTACACCTTC
-	TRBV28	-	TRBJ2-7	CAISPPAEAYGQYF	TGTGCCATCAGTCCTCCCGCGGAGGCCTACGGGCAGTACTTC
few	TRBV19	-	TRBJ1-5	CASSIPYDPGVNQPQHF	TGTGCCAGTAGTATACCCTACGACCCAGGGGTTAATCAGCCCCAGCATTTT
-	TRBV18	-	TRBJ2-1	CASSPDRGRSYNERFF	TGTGCCAGCTCACCAGATAGGGGACGCTCCTACAATGAGCGGTTCTTC
many	TRBV13	-	TRBJ2-3	CASSLGTGEWDTQYF	TGTGCCAGCAGCTTAGGGACGGGAGAGTGGGATACGCAGTATTTT
many	TRBV28	-	TRBJ1-5	CASSSRTVSNQPQHF	TGTGCCAGCAGTTCTCGGACAGTTAGCAATCAGCCCCAGCATTTT
few	TRBV20-1	-	TRBJ1-1	CSARPATVYMNTEAFF	TGCAGTGCTAGACCAGCTACAGTATACATGAACACTGAAGCTTTCTTT
-	TRBV20-1	TRBD2	TRBJ2-4	CSAGTSDIIAKNIQYF	TGCAGTGCCGGGACTAGCGATATAATAGCCAAAAACATTCAGTACTTC
many	TRBV5-6	-	TRBJ2-2	CASSFGRNTGELFF	TGTGCCAGCAGCTTCGGCAGGAACACCGGGGAGCTGTTTTTT
few	TRBV6-1	TRBD1	TRBJ2-3	CASKDRQGTDTQYF	TGTGCCAGTAAGGACAGGCAAGGCACAGATACGCAGTATTTT
-	TRBV21-1	-	TRBJ1-1	CASSKRDEVSGAEAFF	TGTGCCAGCAGCAAAAGGGACGAGGTCTCGGGTGCTGAAGCTTTCTTT
-	TRBV6-6	-	TRBJ1-5	CASRAGLGDQPQHF	TGTGCCAGCAGGGCAGGGTTGGGCGATCAGCCCCAGCATTTT
few	TRBV2	-	TRBJ1-5	CASRATVGNQPQHF	TGTGCCAGCAGGGCCACGGTTGGCAATCAGCCCCAGCATTTT
many	TRBV14	TRBD1	TRBJ1-1	CASSQAPGTGIYTEAFF	TGTGCCAGCAGCCAAGCTCCCGGGACAGGGATATACACTGAAGCTTTCTTT
few	TRBV4-2	-	TRBJ2-7	CASSQESTSYSYEQYF	TGTGCCAGCAGCCAAGAATCGACCAGCTACTCCTACGAGCAGTACTTC
many	TRBV2	-	TRBJ1-5	CASSQWDSNQPQHF	TGTGCCAGCAGCCAGTGGGATAGCAATCAGCCCCAGCATTTT
few	TRBV7-9	-	TRBJ2-2	CASSLLVNTGELFF	TGTGCCAGCAGCTTATTAGTGAACACCGGGGAGCTGTTTTTT
few	TRBV30	TRBD1	TRBJ1-2	CAWSHGTGGGGYTF	TGTGCCTGGAGTCACGGGACAGGGGGCGGTGGCTACACCTTC
-	TRBV9	TRBD2	TRBJ2-3	CASSSDPGTSGGASDTQYF	TGTGCCAGCAGCTCAGACCCCGGGACTAGCGGGGGGGCTTCAGATACGCAGTATTTT
few	TRBV20-1	TRBD1	TRBJ2-7	CSALGQHSYEQYF	TGCAGTGCTTTGGGACAGCACTCCTACGAGCAGTACTTC
many	TRBV7-9	TRBD2	TRBJ2-1	CASSPLAGVGEQFF	TGTGCCAGCAGCCCACTAGCGGGAGTGGGTGAGCAGTTCTTC
few	TRBV4-3	-	TRBJ2-4	CASSQEWVGAPKNIQYF	TGCGCCAGCAGCCAAGAATGGGTTGGAGCCCCCAAAAACATTCAGTACTTC
few	TRBV20-1	-	TRBJ2-1	CSASDWNGGYYNEQFF	TGCAGTGCTAGTGATTGGAACGGGGGCTATTACAATGAGCAGTTCTTC
many	TRBV13	-	TRBJ1-1	CASSSQGERTEAFF	TGTGCCAGCAGCTCCCAGGGCGAACGGACTGAAGCTTTCTTT
few	TRBV20-1	-	TRBJ1-6	CSARDLEAASYNSPLHF	TGCAGTGCTAGAGATTTGGAGGCAGCCAGTTATAATTCACCCCTCCACTTT
few	TRBV9	-	TRBJ1-4	CASSVEGGADEKLFF	TGTGCCAGCAGCGTAGAGGGGGGCGCGGATGAAAAACTGTTTTTT
few	TRBV12-5	-	TRBJ2-2	CASDSNTGELFF	TGTGCTAGTGATTCGAACACCGGGGAGCTGTTTTTT
many	TRBV5-4	-	TRBJ2-1	CASSFSGPHNEQFF	TGTGCCAGCAGCTTTAGTGGGCCTCACAATGAGCAGTTCTTC
-	TRBV12-3/TRBV12-4	-	TRBJ1-5	CASSFSSDIRYSNQPQHF	TGTGCCAGCAGTTTTAGTTCCGACATTCGATATAGCAATCAGCCCCAGCATTTT
-	TRBV7-3	-	TRBJ2-3	CASSPLAGLDTQYF	TGTGCCAGCAGCCCCCTCGCGGGACTAGATACGCAGTATTTT
-	TRBV24-1	-	TRBJ2-2	CATSDLGAGGVRELFF	TGTGCCACCAGTGATTTGGGGGCAGGTGGCGTCCGGGAGCTGTTTTTT
-	TRBV19	TRBD1	TRBJ2-7	CASSTGTGVVYEQYF	TGTGCCAGTAGTACCGGGACAGGGGTTGTTTACGAGCAGTACTTC
few	TRBV12-3/TRBV12-4	-	TRBJ2-2	CASSSHPGRSYTGELFF	TGTGCCAGCAGTTCCCACCCGGGGAGATCGTACACCGGGGAGCTGTTTTTT
few	TRBV5-5	-	TRBJ2-1	CATGADNEQFF	TGTGCCACCGGGGCCGACAATGAGCAGTTCTTC